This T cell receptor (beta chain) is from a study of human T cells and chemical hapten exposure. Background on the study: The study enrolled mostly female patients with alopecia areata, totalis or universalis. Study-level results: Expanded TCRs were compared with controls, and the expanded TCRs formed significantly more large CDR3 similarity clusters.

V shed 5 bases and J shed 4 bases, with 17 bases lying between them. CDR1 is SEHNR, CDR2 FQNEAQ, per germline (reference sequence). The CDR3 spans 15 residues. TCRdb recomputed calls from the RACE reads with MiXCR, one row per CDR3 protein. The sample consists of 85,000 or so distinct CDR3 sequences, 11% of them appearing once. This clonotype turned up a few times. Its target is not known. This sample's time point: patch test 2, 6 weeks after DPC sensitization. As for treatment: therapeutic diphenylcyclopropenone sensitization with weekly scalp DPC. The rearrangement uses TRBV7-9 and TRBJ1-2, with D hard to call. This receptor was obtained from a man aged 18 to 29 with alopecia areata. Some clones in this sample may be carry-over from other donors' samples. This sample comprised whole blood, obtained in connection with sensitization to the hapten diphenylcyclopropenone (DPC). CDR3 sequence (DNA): TGTGCCAGCAGCAATCAAGAGGCAGGAACCTATGGCTACACCTTC. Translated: CASSNQEAGTYGYTF.